Sequencing of this T cell receptor (beta chain) was carried out in a study of metastatic and nonmetastatic thyroid tumors. Study as a whole: Comparison of repertoires was carried out across blood and tumor or nodule tissue from malignant and benign thyroid patients.

Study-wide points: Significantly higher TCR beta diversity was reportedly seen in malignant thyroid tumors than benign nodules, in blood and tumor.

Within the sample, this clone is medium-sized. Antigen unknown. Authors' analysis steps: Across clinicopathological groups, CDR3 differences served as the basis for building a distant-metastasis classifier for papillary thyroid cancer. TCRdb reanalyzed the PCR reads with MiXCR. None of the V and J calls come from the authors' own analysis; TCRdb made them. The data show over 10,000 clones, about 30% seen once. Every patient underwent thyroid surgery untreated. Material: tumor tissue. The receptor comes from a female donor with papillary thyroid cancer or a benign thyroid nodule (not recorded which). Some clones in this sample may be carry-over from other donors' samples.

CDR3 sequence reads: CASSYKQIPQPQHF. For the CDR3, the DNA is TGTGCCAGCAGCTACAAACAGATTCCTCAGCCCCAGCATTTT. The chain recombines TRBV6-1 with TRBJ1-5; D is unresolved. In germline, CDR1 is MNHNS, CDR2 SASEGT. The V gene lost 6 bases and the J gene lost 6 bases, with 15 bases spanning the gap. The CDR3 contains 14 residues.